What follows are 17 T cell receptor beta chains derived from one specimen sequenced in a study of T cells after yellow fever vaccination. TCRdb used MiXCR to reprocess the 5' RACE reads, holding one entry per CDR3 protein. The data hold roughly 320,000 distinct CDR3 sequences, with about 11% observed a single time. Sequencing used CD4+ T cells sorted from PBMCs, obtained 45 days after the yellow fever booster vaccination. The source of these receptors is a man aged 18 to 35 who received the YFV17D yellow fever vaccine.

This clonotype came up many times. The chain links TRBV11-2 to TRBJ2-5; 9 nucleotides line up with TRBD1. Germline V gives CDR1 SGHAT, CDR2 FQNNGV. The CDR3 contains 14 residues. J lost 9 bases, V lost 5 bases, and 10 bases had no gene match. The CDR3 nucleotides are TGTGCCAGCAGCGCAACAGGGGGCTCCGGGTCCCAGTACTTC. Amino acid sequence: CASSATGGSGSQYF.

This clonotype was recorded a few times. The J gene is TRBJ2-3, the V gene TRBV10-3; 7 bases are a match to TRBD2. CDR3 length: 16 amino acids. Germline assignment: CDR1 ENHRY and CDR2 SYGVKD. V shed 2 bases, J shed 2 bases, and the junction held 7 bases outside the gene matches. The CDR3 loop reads CAISETGTTHTDTQYF. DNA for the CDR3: TGTGCCATCAGTGAGACCGGGACTACCCACACAGATACGCAGTATTTT.

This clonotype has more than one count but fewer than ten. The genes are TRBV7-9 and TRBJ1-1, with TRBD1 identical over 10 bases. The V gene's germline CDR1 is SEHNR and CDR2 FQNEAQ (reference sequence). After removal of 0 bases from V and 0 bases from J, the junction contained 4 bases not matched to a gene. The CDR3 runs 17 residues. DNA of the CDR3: TGTGCCAGCAGCTTAGCAGGGACAGGGGCCATGAACACTGAAGCTTTCTTT. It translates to CASSLAGTGAMNTEAFF.

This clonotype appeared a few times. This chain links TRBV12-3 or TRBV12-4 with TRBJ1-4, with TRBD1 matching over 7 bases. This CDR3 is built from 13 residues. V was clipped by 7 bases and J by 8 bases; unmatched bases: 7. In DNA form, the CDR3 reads TGTGCCAGCACCCAGGGGGGAGGGGAAAAACTGTTTTTT. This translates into CASTQGGGEKLFF.

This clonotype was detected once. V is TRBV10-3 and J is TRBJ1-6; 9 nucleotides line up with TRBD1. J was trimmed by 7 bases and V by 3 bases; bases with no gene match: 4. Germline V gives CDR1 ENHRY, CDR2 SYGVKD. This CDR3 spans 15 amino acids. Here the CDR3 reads CAISEQGAGNSPLHF. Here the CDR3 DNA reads TGTGCCATCAGTGAACAGGGGGCAGGAAATTCACCCCTCCACTTT.

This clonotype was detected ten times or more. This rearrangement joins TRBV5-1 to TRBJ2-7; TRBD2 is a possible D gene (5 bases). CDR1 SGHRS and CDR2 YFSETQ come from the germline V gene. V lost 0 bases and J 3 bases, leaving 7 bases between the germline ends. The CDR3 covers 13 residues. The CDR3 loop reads CASSLARGYEQYV. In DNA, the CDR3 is TGCGCCAGCAGCTTGGCTCGGGGCTACGAGCAGTACGTC.

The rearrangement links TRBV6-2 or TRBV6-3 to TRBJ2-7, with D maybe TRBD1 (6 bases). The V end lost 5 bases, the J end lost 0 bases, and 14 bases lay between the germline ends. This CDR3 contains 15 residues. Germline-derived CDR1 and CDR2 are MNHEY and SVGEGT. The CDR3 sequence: CASSLTARGSYEQYF. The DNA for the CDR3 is TGTGCCAGCAGTCTTACGGCCAGGGGCTCCTACGAGCAGTACTTC.

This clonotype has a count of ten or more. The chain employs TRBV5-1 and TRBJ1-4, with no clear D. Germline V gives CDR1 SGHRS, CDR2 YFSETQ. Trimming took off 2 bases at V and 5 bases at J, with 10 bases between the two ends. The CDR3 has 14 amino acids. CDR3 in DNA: TGCGCCAGCAGCTTCAGTTTTGGGAATGAAAAACTGTTTTTT. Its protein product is CASSFSFGNEKLFF. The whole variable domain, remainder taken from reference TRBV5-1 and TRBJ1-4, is KAGVTQTPRYLIKTRGQQVTLSCSPISGHRSVSWYQQTPGQGLQFLFEYFSETQRNKGNFPGRFSGRQFSNSRSEMNVSTLELGDSALYLCASSFSFGNEKLFFGSGTQLSVL.

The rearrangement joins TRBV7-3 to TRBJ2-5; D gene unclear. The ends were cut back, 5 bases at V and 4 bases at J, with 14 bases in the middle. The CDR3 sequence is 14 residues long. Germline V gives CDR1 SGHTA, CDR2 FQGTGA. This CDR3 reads CASSPAGLSETQYF. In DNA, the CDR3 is TGTGCCAGCAGCCCCGCCGGGCTCTCAGAGACCCAGTACTTC.

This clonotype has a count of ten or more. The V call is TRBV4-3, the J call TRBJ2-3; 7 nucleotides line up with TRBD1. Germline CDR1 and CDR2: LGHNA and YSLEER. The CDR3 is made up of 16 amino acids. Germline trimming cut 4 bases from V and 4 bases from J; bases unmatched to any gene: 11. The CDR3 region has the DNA TGCGCCAGCAGCCCGGGGACAGTTGGGAACTCAGATACGCAGTATTTT. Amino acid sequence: CASSPGTVGNSDTQYF.

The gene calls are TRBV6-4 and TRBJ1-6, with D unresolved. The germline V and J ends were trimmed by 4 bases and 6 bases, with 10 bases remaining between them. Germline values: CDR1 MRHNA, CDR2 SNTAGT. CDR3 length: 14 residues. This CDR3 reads CASSAFHPNSPLHF. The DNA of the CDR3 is TGTGCCAGCAGTGCCTTCCATCCTAATTCACCCCTCCACTTT.

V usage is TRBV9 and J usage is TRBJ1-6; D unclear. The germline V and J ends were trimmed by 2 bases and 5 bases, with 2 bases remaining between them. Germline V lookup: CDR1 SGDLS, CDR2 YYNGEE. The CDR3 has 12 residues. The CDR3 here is CASSVDNSPLHF. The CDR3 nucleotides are TGTGCCAGCAGCGTTGATAATTCACCCCTCCACTTT.

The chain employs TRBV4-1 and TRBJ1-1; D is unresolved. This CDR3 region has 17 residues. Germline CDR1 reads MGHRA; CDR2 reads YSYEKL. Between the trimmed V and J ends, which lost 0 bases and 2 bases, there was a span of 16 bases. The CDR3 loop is CASSQDRGGPRNTEAFF. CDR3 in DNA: TGCGCCAGCAGCCAAGATAGAGGCGGGCCCAGAAACACTGAAGCTTTCTTT.

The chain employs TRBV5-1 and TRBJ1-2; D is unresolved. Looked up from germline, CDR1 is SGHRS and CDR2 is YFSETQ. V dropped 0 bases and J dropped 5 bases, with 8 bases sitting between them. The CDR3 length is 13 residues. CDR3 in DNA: TGCGCCAGCAGCTTGGGGTGGTCTTATGGCTACACCTTC. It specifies CASSLGWSYGYTF. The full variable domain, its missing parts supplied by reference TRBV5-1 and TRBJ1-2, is KAGVTQTPRYLIKTRGQQVTLSCSPISGHRSVSWYQQTPGQGLQFLFEYFSETQRNKGNFPGRFSGRQFSNSRSEMNVSTLELGDSALYLCASSLGWSYGYTFGSGTRLTVV.

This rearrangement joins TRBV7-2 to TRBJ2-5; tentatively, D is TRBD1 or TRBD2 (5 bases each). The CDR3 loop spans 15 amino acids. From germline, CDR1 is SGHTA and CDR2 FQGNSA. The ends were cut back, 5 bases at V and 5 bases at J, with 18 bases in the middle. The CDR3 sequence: CASSHGTSLQETQYF. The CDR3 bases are TGTGCCAGCAGCCACGGGACCTCCCTGCAGGAGACCCAGTACTTC.

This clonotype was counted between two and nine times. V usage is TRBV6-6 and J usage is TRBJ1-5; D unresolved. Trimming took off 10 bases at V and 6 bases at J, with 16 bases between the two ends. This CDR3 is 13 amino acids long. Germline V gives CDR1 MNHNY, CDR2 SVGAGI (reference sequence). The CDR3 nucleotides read TGTGCCACCGCTGCGGACCTTGGTCAGCCCCAGCATTTT. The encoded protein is CATAADLGQPQHF.

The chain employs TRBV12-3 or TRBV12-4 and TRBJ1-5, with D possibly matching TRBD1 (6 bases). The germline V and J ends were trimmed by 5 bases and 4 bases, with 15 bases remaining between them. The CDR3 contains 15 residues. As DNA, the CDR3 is TGTGCCAGCAGTGGGGGGGGGGCGCGAAATCAGCCCCAGCATTTT. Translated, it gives CASSGGGARNQPQHF.